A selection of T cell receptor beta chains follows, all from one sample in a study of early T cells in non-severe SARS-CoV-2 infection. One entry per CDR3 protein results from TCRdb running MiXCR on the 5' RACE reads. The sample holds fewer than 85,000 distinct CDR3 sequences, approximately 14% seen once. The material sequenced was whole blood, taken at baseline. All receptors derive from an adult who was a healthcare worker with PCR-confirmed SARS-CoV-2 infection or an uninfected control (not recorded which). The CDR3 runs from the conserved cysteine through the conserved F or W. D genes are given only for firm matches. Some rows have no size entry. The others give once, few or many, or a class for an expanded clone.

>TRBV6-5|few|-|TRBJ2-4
TGTGCCAGCACGAGCTTAGCCAAAAACATTCAGTACTTC
CASTSLAKNIQYF
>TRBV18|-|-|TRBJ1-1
TGTGCCAGCTCACCCCGGGCTCCGAACACTGAAGCTTTCTTT
CASSPRAPNTEAFF
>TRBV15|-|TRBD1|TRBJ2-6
TGTGCCACCAGCCCCTGGGGAGTGGGACAGGGAGCCAACGTCCTGACTTTC
CATSPWGVGQGANVLTF
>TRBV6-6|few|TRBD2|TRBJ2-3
TGTGCCAGCAGTTACCCGACCACTAGCGGTAGCACAGATACGCAGTATTTT
CASSYPTTSGSTDTQYF
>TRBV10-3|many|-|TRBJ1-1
TGTGCCATTTCCCCGGGGCACGATGAAGCTTTCTTT
CAISPGHDEAFF
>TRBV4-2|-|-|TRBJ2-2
TGTGCCAGCAGCCAAGAACGAGGGCGGATCACCGGGGAGCTGTTTTTT
CASSQERGRITGELFF
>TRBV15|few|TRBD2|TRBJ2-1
TGTGCCACCAGCAGGGGACTAGCGGAAGAGCAGTTCTTC
CATSRGLAEEQFF
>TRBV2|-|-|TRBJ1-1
TGTGCCAGCAGTGAAAGGCAGGCGAACACTGAAGCTTTCTTT
CASSERQANTEAFF
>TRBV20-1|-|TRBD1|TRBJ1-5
TGCAGTGCTAGAACTCCCTGGACAGGAGGGGGTATTAGCAATCAGCCCCAGCATTTT
CSARTPWTGGGISNQPQHF
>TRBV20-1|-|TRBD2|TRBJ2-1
TGCAGTGCTAGAGGGGCCAGCGGGAGGAGGAATGAGCAGTTCTTC
CSARGASGRRNEQFF
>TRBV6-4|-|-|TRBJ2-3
TGTGCCAGCAGTGCAGCGCCCCCCCCAGATACGCAGTATTTT
CASSAAPPPDTQYF
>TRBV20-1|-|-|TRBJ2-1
TGCAGTGGGAACGGGAGCCCCGGCAATGAGCAGTTCTTC
CSGNGSPGNEQFF
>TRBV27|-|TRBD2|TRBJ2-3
TGTGCCAGCAGTTCCTTTATAGCGGGAGGGACAGATACGCAGTATTTT
CASSSFIAGGTDTQYF
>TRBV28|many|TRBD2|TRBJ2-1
TGTGCCAGCAGCACCCCGGGACTAGCGTTCAATGAGCAGTTCTTC
CASSTPGLAFNEQFF
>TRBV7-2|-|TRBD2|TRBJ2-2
TGTGCCAGCAGGCCACCGGGACTAGCTCCATCCGGGGAGCTGTTTTTT
CASRPPGLAPSGELFF
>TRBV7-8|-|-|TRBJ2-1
TGTGCCAGCAGCTTAAAAACCAGCCGGGACAATGAGCAGTTCTTC
CASSLKTSRDNEQFF
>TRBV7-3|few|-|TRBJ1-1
TGTGCCAGCAGCAAAAATCCAGGGGAGAACACTGAAGCTTTCTTT
CASSKNPGENTEAFF
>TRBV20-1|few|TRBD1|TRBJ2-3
TGCAGTGCTCTCGGACAGGAGTTCACAGATACGCAGTATTTT
CSALGQEFTDTQYF
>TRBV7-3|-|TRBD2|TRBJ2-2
TGTGCCAGCAGCCCGTATAGCGGGAGAGGAGCCGGGGAGCTGTTTTTT
CASSPYSGRGAGELFF
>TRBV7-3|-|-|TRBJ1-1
TGTGCCAGCAGCTTGAAGGGAAAAACTGAAGCTTTCTTT
CASSLKGKTEAFF
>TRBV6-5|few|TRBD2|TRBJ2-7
TGTGCCAGCAGTTACGGATCTAGCGGGAGGGCTCGCGGCGAGCAGTACTTC
CASSYGSSGRARGEQYF
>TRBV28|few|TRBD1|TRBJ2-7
TGTGCCAGCAGCGGACAGGGGGCATACGAGCAGTACTTC
CASSGQGAYEQYF